The 20 T cell receptor beta chains listed next were all sequenced from one sample in a study of immune heterogeneity within non-small cell lung tumors. Bulk tumor genomic DNA (roughly 630 ng per sample) served as template. In surgery, several biopsies were collected from each primary tumor at widely spaced sites. Patients underwent curative surgery for non-small cell lung cancer (untreated and newly diagnosed). With 32 V and 13 J primers, multiplex PCR amplified the TCR beta CDR3. TCRdb used MiXCR to reprocess the multiplex PCR reads, holding one entry per CDR3 protein. Of several thousand distinct CDR3 sequences detected, 25% to 30% appear once; the ten largest clones hold around 12%. The sequenced sample consisted of lung tumor tissue. The origin of the receptors is a man in his 60s with non-small cell lung cancer.

With respect to this clonotype: This could be a read error, since a much larger clone is one nucleotide away. Here the CDR3 reads CSARRVLREQYF. CDR3 coding DNA: TGCAGTGCTCGGAGAGTTCTGCGCGAGCAGTACTTC. This chain connects TRBV20-1 to TRBJ2-7; D remains ambiguous. CDR1 is DFQATT, CDR2 SNEGSKA, per germline (reference sequence). V lost 5 bases to trimming and J lost 6 bases, with 14 bases between them. The CDR3 length is 12 residues.

This clonotype has only a few counts. This rearrangement joins TRBV19 to TRBJ2-3; D remains ambiguous. The V and J ends lost 2 bases and 4 bases respectively, with 7 bases between them. The CDR3 has 13 residues. CDR1 and CDR2 (germline): LNHDA, SQIVND (reference sequence). CDR3 region: CASSISASDTQYF. In DNA, the CDR3 is TGTGCCAGTAGTATAAGCGCGTCAGATACGCAGTATTTT.

Relative to its sample, this clonotype is medium-sized. The V call is TRBV15, the J call TRBJ1-2; D not certain. Germline V lookup: CDR1 LNHNV, CDR2 YYDKDF (reference sequence). The CDR3 runs 16 residues. V was trimmed by 0 bases and J by 2 bases, leaving 13 bases between them. CDR3 residues: CATSRDLSASNYGYTF. The CDR3, as DNA: TGTGCCACCAGCAGAGATCTTTCGGCAAGCAACTATGGCTACACCTTC.

This clonotype was seen more than once but under ten times. Possible read error: a much larger clone is one base away. V usage is TRBV11-2 and J usage is TRBJ2-2; D remains ambiguous. Trimming took off 5 bases at V and 3 bases at J, with 10 bases between the two ends. From germline, CDR1 is SGHAT and CDR2 FQNNGV. The CDR3 consists of 14 residues. CDR3 DNA sequence: TGTGCCAGCAGCATCACCATGGACACCGGGGAGCTGTTTTTT. It codes for CASSITMDTGELFF.

A few counts support this clonotype. Written as DNA, the CDR3 is TGTGCCAGCAGCTTTTCGCACCCCAGGGTCGAGACCCAGTACTTC. This encodes CASSFSHPRVETQYF. This chain links TRBV7-9 with TRBJ2-5, with D tentatively TRBD1 (5 bases). V lost 3 bases and J 5 bases, leaving 16 bases between the germline ends. Germline assignment: CDR1 SEHNR and CDR2 FQNEAQ (reference sequence). The CDR3 is 15 amino acids.

This clonotype is categorized as large (0.1 to 1%). The chain employs TRBV5-1 and TRBJ1-2, with D unresolved. The CDR3 sequence is 15 residues long. V dropped 3 bases and J dropped 4 bases, with 16 bases sitting between them. Germline CDR1 and CDR2: SGHRS and YFSETQ. As DNA, the CDR3 is TGCGCCAGCAGCTCAGCGGACCCCGACATCTATGGCTACACCTTC. It specifies CASSSADPDIYGYTF.

This clonotype is termed medium-sized. The chain has TRBV19 and TRBJ2-7, with 9 bases identical to TRBD1. The V gene end was trimmed by 6 bases and the J gene end by 0 bases; junction bases not matched to a gene: 3. The CDR3 is 14 residues long. The germline CDR1 and CDR2 sequences are LNHDA and SQIVND (reference sequence). The CDR3 nucleotides read TGTGCCAGTAGGGGGACAGGGAGCTCCTACGAGCAGTACTTC. This translates into CASRGTGSSYEQYF. Filled out from reference TRBV19 and TRBJ2-7, the complete variable domain reads DGGITQSPKYLFRKEGQNVTLSCEQNLNHDAMYWYRQDPGQGLRLIYYSQIVNDFQKGDIAEGYSVSREKKESFPLTVTSAQKNPTAFYLCASRGTGSSYEQYFGPGTRLTVT.

For this clonotype: This clone may be a read error of a much larger clone one base away. The chain couples TRBV20-1 to TRBJ1-5; unclear D gene. Germline lookup yields CDR1 DFQATT and CDR2 SNEGSKA (reference sequence). This CDR3 is built from 14 residues. The CDR3 here is CSATEPMSNQPPHF. CDR3 bases: TGCAGTGCAACCGAACCCATGAGCAATCAGCCCCCGCATTTT.

Worth noting for this clonotype: A much larger clone sits a single nucleotide away, making a read error possible. J is TRBJ2-7 and V is TRBV7-2; D gene uncertain. The CDR3 sequence is 14 residues long. V was cut by 5 bases and J by 3 bases, with 14 bases left in between. The germline V gene has CDR1 SGHTA and CDR2 FQGNSA. The CDR3 nucleotides are TGTGCCAGCAGCGGGTGTCCTGTCGGCTACGAGCAGTACTTC. It yields the protein CASSGCPVGYEQYF.

In regard to this clonotype: The junction does not match germline at one end; this may be a read error. The CDR3 region has the DNA TGTGCTAGCAGCCAGGACATCTCAAGCTCCTACAATGAGCAGTTCTTC. Its protein is CASSQDISSSYNEQFF. This sequence joins TRBV7-7 and TRBJ2-1, with a tentative D call TRBD1 (5 bases). This CDR3 region has 16 residues. CDR1 SSHAT and CDR2 FNYEAQ come from the germline V gene (reference sequence).

The chain recombines TRBV12-3 or TRBV12-4 with TRBJ1-1; no clear D gene. There are 15 residues in the CDR3. V was pared by 3 bases and J by 1 base, with 12 bases between. Here the CDR3 reads CASSLSGGRNTEAFF. The CDR3 DNA is TGTGCCAGCAGTTTGTCGGGAGGCCGGAACACTGAAGCTTTCTTT.

On this clonotype itself: A read error may explain this, as a much larger clone is one base away. The rearrangement uses TRBV7-2 and TRBJ2-7, with D possibly TRBD2 on 6 matching bases. Trimming left V 6 bases short and J 3 bases short, with 15 bases between. Germline V gives CDR1 SGHTA, CDR2 FQGNSA. CDR3 length: 14 residues. In DNA form, the CDR3 reads TGTGCCAGCAGGGGGGGTCCTGTCGGCTACGAGCAGTACTTC. Translation: CASRGGPVGYEQYF. The variable domain in full, with the rest retrieved from reference TRBV7-2 and TRBJ2-7, is GAGVSQSPSNKVTEKGKDVELRCDPISGHTALYWYRQSLGQGLEFLIYFQGNSAPDKSGLPSDRFSAERTGGSVSTLTIQRTQQEDSAVYLCASRGGPVGYEQYFGPGTRLTVT.

By its share, this clonotype is large. The J gene is TRBJ1-3, the V gene TRBV30; D remains unclear. Trimming took 0 bases from V and 0 from J, leaving 3 bases between them. Germline-derived CDR1 and CDR2 are GTSNPN and SVGIG (reference sequence). The CDR3 is 13 residues long. The chain's CDR3 is CAWSVNSGNTIYF. As DNA, the CDR3 is TGTGCCTGGAGTGTAAACTCTGGAAACACCATATATTTT.

In its sample, this clonotype ranks as medium-sized. This chain joins TRBV9 and TRBJ2-2; TRBD2 matches 13 bases. J was trimmed by 6 bases and V by 0 bases; bases with no gene match: 2. The CDR3 is 16 amino acids. Germline V gene data show CDR1 as SGDLS and CDR2 as YYNGEE. CDR3 nucleotide sequence: TGTGCCAGCAGCGTAGTGGGACTAGCGGGACCCGGGGAGCTGTTTTTT. Encoded protein: CASSVVGLAGPGELFF.

V and J are TRBV9 and TRBJ1-1; 7 bases fit TRBD1. With 3 bases clipped from V and 8 bases from J, the junction kept 16 bases outside the gene matches. The germline gives CDR1 SGDLS, CDR2 YYNGEE. The CDR3 has 16 amino acids. The CDR3 loop reads CASSAGGGDPLSEAFF. The CDR3 DNA is TGTGCCAGCAGCGCAGGGGGTGGGGACCCACTCTCCGAAGCTTTCTTT. The whole variable domain, filled in from reference TRBV9 and TRBJ1-1, reads DSGVTQTPKHLITATGQRVTLRCSPRSGDLSVYWYQQSLDQGLQFLIQYYNGEERAKGNILERFSAQQFPDLHSELNLSSLELGDSALYFCASSAGGGDPLSEAFFGQGTRLTVV.

This clonotype was picked up a small number of times. The chain combines TRBV2 with TRBJ2-1; 9 bases align to TRBD2. The CDR3 runs to 15 residues. Trimming cost V 5 bases and J 8 bases; bases outside gene matches: 10. The germline CDR1 and CDR2 sequences are SNHLY and FYNNEI. The CDR3 region is CASSSVSGRGDEQFF. In nucleotides, the CDR3 is TGTGCCAGCAGTTCTGTTAGCGGGAGAGGGGATGAGCAGTTCTTC.

This clonotype was seen only a few times. CDR3 residues: CASRQGSEQFF. Written as DNA, the CDR3 is TGTGCCAGTAGACAGGGGAGTGAGCAGTTCTTC. The chain joins TRBV19 to TRBJ2-1; TRBD1 aligns across 7 bases. The germline V gene has CDR1 LNHDA and CDR2 SQIVND (reference sequence). There are 11 residues in the CDR3. V shed 6 bases and J 9 bases; nucleotides not matched to a gene: 2.

By frequency in the sample, this clonotype is medium-sized. This chain uses TRBV20-1 with TRBJ2-5; D tentatively reads TRBD1 or TRBD2 (7 bases each). The V end lost 6 bases, the J end lost 4 bases, and 12 bases lay between the germline ends. There are 12 residues in the CDR3. Germline CDR1 is DFQATT and CDR2 is SNEGSKA (reference sequence). The CDR3 DNA is TGCAGTGCGGGCAGGGGGGGAGAGACCCAGTACTTC. The encoded protein is CSAGRGGETQYF.

Sample share makes this clonotype medium-sized (0.01 to 0.1%). This chain links TRBV6-1 with TRBJ1-6; D may be TRBD1 (6 bases). The CDR3 runs to 16 residues. Trimming shortened V by 5 bases and J by 9 bases, and 20 bases separated the two germline ends. Germline V lookup: CDR1 MNHNS, CDR2 SASEGT. The CDR3 reads CASSTSDRPGISPLHF. The CDR3 region has the DNA TGTGCCAGCAGTACTTCAGACAGGCCGGGAATTTCACCCCTCCACTTT.

This clonotype was found a few times. This chain joins TRBV11-2 and TRBJ2-6; 7 bases line up with TRBD1. After removal of 5 bases from V and 2 bases from J, the junction contained 3 bases not matched to a gene. Germline V lookup: CDR1 SGHAT, CDR2 FQNNGV. The CDR3 spans 15 residues. The CDR3 nucleotides are TGTGCCAGCAGCCTTGACAGGGCTGGGGCCAACGTCCTGACTTTC. It translates to CASSLDRAGANVLTF.